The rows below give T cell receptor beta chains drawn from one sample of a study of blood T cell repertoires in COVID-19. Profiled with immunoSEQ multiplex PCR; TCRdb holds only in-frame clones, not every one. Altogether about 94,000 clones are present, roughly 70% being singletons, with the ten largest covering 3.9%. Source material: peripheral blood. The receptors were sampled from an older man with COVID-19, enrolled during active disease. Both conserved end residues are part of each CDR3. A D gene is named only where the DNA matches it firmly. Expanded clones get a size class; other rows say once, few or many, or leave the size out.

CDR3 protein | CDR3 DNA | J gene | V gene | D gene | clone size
CASSFLGLQPHEQYF | TGTGCCAGCAGCTTCTTGGGACTCCAGCCCCACGAGCAGTACTTC | TRBJ2-7 | TRBV21-1 | NA | once
CASSYRTGDNGYTF | TGTGCCAGCAGTTACCGGACAGGGGACAATGGCTACACCTTC | TRBJ1-2 | TRBV6-5 | TRBD1 | once
CASSVQLDTEAFF | TGTGCCAGCAGTGTTCAGTTGGACACTGAAGCTTTCTTT | TRBJ1-1 | TRBV2 | NA | NA
CASSLARSHTGELFF | TGCGCCAGCAGCTTGGCCAGGTCGCACACCGGGGAGCTGTTTTTT | TRBJ2-2 | TRBV5-1 | NA | NA
CASSQGDTPGLAEQYF | TGTGCCAGCAGCCAAGGCGACACCCCGGGACTAGCGGAGCAGTACTTC | TRBJ2-7 | TRBV4-2 | TRBD2 | few
CASSSSRTGGTEAFF | TGTGCCAGCTCATCTAGTCGGACAGGGGGCACTGAAGCTTTCTTT | TRBJ1-1 | TRBV18 | TRBD1 | NA
CASSPTGGAERDIQYF | TGTGCCAGCAGTCCGACAGGGGGCGCGGAAAGGGACATTCAGTACTTC | TRBJ2-4 | TRBV28 | TRBD1 | few
CASSHRGNEQYF | TGTGCCAGTAGTCACAGGGGTAACGAGCAGTACTTC | TRBJ2-7 | TRBV19 | TRBD1 | NA
CASSFTGGTGYTF | TGTGCCAGCAGTTTCACAGGGGGCACTGGCTACACCTTC | TRBJ1-2 | TRBV27 | TRBD1 | NA
CASSSERGETQYF | TGTGCCAGCAGCTCCGAGCGTGGAGAGACCCAGTACTTC | TRBJ2-5 | TRBV7-2 | NA | NA
CASSQDPVSGNTIYF | TGCGCCAGCAGCCAAGATCCCGTGTCTGGAAACACCATATATTTT | TRBJ1-3 | TRBV4-1 | NA | NA
CASSLGTVETEAFF | TGCGCCAGCAGCCTTGGGACAGTCGAGACTGAAGCTTTCTTT | TRBJ1-1 | TRBV5-1 | TRBD1 | NA
CASSRKGAGYTF | TGTGCCAGCAGCCGTAAGGGAGCGGGCTACACCTTC | TRBJ1-2 | TRBV11-1 | NA | NA
CASSLGWTSGNTGELFF | TGTGCCAGCAGCTTAGGGTGGACTAGCGGAAACACCGGGGAGCTGTTTTTT | TRBJ2-2 | TRBV7-9 | TRBD2 | few
CASNRLAVGDTQYF | TGTGCCAGCAACCGACTAGCGGTTGGGGATACGCAGTATTTT | TRBJ2-3 | TRBV7-2 | TRBD2 | NA
CASSDLQGSDSPLHF | TGTGCCAGCAGCGATTTACAGGGTTCTGATTCACCCCTCCACTTT | TRBJ1-6 | TRBV3-1/TRBV3-2 | NA | NA
CASSYSASRTREAFF | TGTGCCAGCAGTTACTCTGCCAGCCGGACTCGTGAAGCTTTCTTT | TRBJ1-1 | TRBV6-2/TRBV6-3 | NA | few
CASSPGQRSGEQFF | TGTGCCAGCAGCCCGGGACAGAGGTCTGGTGAGCAGTTCTTC | TRBJ2-1 | TRBV6-5 | TRBD1 | NA
CASSFLDRGNTEAFF | TGTGCCAGCAGTTTTCTCGACAGGGGTAACACTGAAGCTTTCTTT | TRBJ1-1 | TRBV27 | TRBD1 | NA
CASSSIGAVYSNQPQHF | TGTGCCAGCAGCTCGATTGGGGCCGTTTATAGCAATCAGCCCCAGCATTTT | TRBJ1-5 | TRBV28 | NA | NA
CASSKGVQGRAEAFF | TGTGCCAGCAGCAAAGGAGTCCAGGGGAGGGCTGAAGCTTTCTTT | TRBJ1-1 | TRBV21-1 | NA | NA
CASSLVGKLADSSYEQYF | TGTGCCAGCAGCTTAGTAGGGAAACTAGCGGACAGCTCCTACGAGCAGTACTTC | TRBJ2-7 | TRBV7-2 | TRBD2 | NA
CASSALLAGTDTQYF | TGTGCCAGCAGCGCCCTGCTAGCGGGCACAGATACGCAGTATTTT | TRBJ2-3 | TRBV9 | TRBD2 | NA
CASSSGLAGFEAKNIQYF | TGTGCCAGCAGCTCGGGACTAGCGGGATTTGAAGCCAAAAACATTCAGTACTTC | TRBJ2-4 | TRBV9 | TRBD2 | NA
CAISESGEGSGYGYTF | TGTGCCATCAGTGAGTCAGGAGAGGGTTCGGGCTATGGCTACACCTTC | TRBJ1-2 | TRBV10-3 | NA | NA
CASSESGRDNNSPLHF | TGTGCCAGCAGTGAATCGGGCAGGGACAATAATTCACCCCTCCACTTT | TRBJ1-6 | TRBV25-1 | NA | NA
CASSVGLAGGYETQYF | TGTGCCAGCAGTGTAGGACTAGCGGGAGGGTATGAGACCCAGTACTTC | TRBJ2-5 | TRBV2 | TRBD2 | NA
CASSAGLGGEKLFF | TGTGCCAGCAGTGCCGGGCTCGGAGGTGAAAAACTGTTTTTT | TRBJ1-4 | TRBV2 | NA | NA
CASSVRDRADYGYTF | TGTGCCAGCAGTGTGAGGGACAGGGCGGACTATGGCTACACCTTC | TRBJ1-2 | TRBV2 | TRBD1 | NA
CASSPRPGLASALEQFF | TGTGCCAGCAGCCCAAGACCAGGACTAGCTTCAGCTCTTGAGCAGTTCTTC | TRBJ2-1 | TRBV28 | TRBD2 | NA
CASSLALRGDYEQYF | TGTGCCAGCAGCTTAGCTTTGCGGGGGGACTACGAGCAGTACTTC | TRBJ2-7 | TRBV11-1 | TRBD2 | NA
CASSTPGQRTGELFF | TGTGCCAGTAGTACGCCGGGACAACGCACCGGGGAGCTGTTTTTT | TRBJ2-2 | TRBV19 | NA | NA
CASSLAGLSYEQYF | TGTGCCAGCAGCTTGGCAGGGCTATCCTACGAGCAGTACTTC | TRBJ2-7 | TRBV5-8 | NA | many
CASSKEASGRLWGQYF | TGTGCCAGCAGCAAAGAGGCTAGCGGGAGGCTTTGGGGGCAGTATTTT | TRBJ2-3 | TRBV21-1 | NA | NA
CASSTGQLNTEAFF | TGCGCCAGCAGCACAGGACAGCTAAACACTGAAGCTTTCTTT | TRBJ1-1 | TRBV5-1 | NA | many
CASSFGTASGYTF | TGTGCCAGCAGTTTCGGGACAGCTAGTGGCTACACCTTC | TRBJ1-2 | TRBV12-3/TRBV12-4 | TRBD1 | once